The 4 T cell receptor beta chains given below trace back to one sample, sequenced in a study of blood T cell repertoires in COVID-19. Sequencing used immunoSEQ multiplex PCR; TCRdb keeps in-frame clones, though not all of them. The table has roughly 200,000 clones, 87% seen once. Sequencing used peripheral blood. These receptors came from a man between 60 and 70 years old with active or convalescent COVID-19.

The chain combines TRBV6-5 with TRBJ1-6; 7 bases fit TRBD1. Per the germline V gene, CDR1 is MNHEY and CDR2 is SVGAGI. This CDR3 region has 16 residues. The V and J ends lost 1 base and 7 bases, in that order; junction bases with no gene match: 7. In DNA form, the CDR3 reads TGTGCCAGCAGTTACTACGCGGGACAGAGAAATTCACCCCTCCACTTT. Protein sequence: CASSYYAGQRNSPLHF.

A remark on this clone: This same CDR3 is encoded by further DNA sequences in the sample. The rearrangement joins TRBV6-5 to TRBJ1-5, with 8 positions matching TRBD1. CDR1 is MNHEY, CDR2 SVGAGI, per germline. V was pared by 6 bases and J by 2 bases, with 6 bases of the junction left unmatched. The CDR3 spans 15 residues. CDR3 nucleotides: TGTGCCAGCAGAGGACAGGGAGCAGGCAATCAGCCCCAGCATTTT. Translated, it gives CASRGQGAGNQPQHF.

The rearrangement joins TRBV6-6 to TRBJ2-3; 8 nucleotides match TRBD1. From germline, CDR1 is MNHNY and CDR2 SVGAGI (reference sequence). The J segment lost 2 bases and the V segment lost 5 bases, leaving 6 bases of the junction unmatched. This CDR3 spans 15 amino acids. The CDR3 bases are TGTGCCAGCAGTCAGACAGGGGCGGACACAGATACGCAGTATTTT. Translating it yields CASSQTGADTDTQYF.

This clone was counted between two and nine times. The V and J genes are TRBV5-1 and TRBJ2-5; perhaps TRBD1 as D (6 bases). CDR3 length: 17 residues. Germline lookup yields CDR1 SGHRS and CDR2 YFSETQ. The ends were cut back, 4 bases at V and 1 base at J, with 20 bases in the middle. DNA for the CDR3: TGCGCCAGCAGCGCGAGCGGTCCATTGGGGGCCCAAGAGACCCAGTACTTC. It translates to CASSASGPLGAQETQYF.